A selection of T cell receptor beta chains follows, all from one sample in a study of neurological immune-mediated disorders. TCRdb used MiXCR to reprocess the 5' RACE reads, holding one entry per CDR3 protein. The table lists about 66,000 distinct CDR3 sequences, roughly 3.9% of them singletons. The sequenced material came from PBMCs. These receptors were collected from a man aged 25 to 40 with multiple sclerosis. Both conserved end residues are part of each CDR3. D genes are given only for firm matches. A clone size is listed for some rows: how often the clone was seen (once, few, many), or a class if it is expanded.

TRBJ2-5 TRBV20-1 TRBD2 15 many CSARDLRGGYETQYF TGCAGTGCTAGAGATCTGCGGGGAGGGTATGAGACCCAGTACTTC
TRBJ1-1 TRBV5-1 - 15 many CASSLVGLQNTEAFF TGCGCCAGCAGCCTGGTTGGGCTGCAGAACACTGAAGCTTTCTTT
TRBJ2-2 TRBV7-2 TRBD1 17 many CASSLSLGTGNTGELFF TGTGCCAGCAGCTTATCCCTTGGGACAGGGAACACCGGGGAGCTGTTTTTT
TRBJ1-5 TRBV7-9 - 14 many CASSLDGYDQPQHF TGTGCCAGCAGCCTCGACGGCTACGATCAGCCCCAGCATTTT
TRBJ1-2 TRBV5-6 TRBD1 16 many CASSRTLTGVGYGYTF TGTGCCAGCAGCCGGACTTTGACAGGGGTCGGCTATGGCTACACCTTC
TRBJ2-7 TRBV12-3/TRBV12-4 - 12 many CASSQQGYEQYF TGTGCCAGCAGTCAGCAGGGGTACGAGCAGTACTTC
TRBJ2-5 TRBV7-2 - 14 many CASSLARGQETQYF TGTGCCAGCAGCTTAGCGCGCGGCCAAGAGACCCAGTACTTC
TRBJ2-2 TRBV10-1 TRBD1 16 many CASSEGDRGETGELFF TGCGCCAGCAGTGAAGGGGACAGGGGGGAGACCGGGGAGCTGTTTTTT
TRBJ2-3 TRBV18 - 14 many CASSPGVGGDTQYF TGTGCCAGCTCACCAGGCGTTGGGGGAGATACGCAGTATTTT
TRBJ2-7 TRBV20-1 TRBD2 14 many CSAQFPGTRNEQYF TGCAGTGCTCAATTCCCCGGGACTAGGAACGAGCAGTACTTC
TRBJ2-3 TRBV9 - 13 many CASSVVWADTQYF TGTGCCAGCAGCGTCGTATGGGCAGATACGCAGTATTTT
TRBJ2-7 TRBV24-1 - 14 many CATSDPGKSDEQYF TGTGCCACCAGTGATCCGGGCAAGTCGGACGAGCAGTACTTC
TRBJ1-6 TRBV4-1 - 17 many CASSQDQGLPYNSPLHF TGCGCCAGCAGCCAAGATCAGGGGTTGCCCTATAATTCACCCCTCCACTTT
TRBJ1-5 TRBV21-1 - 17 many CASSKILRGGSNQPQNF TGTGCCAGCAGCAAAATTCTTAGAGGGGGGAGCAATCAGCCCCAGAATTTT
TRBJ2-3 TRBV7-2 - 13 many CASSLPSTDTQYF TGTGCCAGCAGCCTACCTTCCACAGATACGCAGTATTTT
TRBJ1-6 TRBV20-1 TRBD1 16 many CSASPTGRGHNSPLHF TGCAGTGCTAGCCCCACCGGGAGGGGGCATAATTCACCCCTCCACTTT
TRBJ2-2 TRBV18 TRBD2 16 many CASSPSLAENTGELFF TGTGCCAGCTCACCGTCACTAGCGGAGAACACCGGGGAGCTGTTTTTT
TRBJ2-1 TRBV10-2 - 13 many CASRHQGIHEQFF TGCGCCAGCAGACACCAAGGGATCCATGAGCAGTTCTTC
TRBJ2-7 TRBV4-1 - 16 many CASSPGSRDGSYEQYF TGCGCCAGCAGCCCTGGTTCCAGGGATGGCTCCTACGAGCAGTACTTC
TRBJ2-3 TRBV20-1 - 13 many CSSPMSSTDTQYF TGCAGTTCCCCAATGAGTAGCACAGATACGCAGTATTTT
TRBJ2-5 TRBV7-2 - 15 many CASSFLGSRQETQYF TGTGCCAGCAGCTTCCTCGGGAGCCGCCAAGAGACCCAGTACTTC
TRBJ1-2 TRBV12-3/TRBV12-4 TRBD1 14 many CASSFGDSGYGYTF TGTGCCAGCAGTTTTGGGGACAGTGGCTATGGCTACACCTTC
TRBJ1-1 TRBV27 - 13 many CASSSLVFTEAFF TGTGCCAGCAGTTCCCTGGTGTTCACTGAAGCTTTCTTT
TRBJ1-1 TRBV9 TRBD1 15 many CASSPRDRWNTEAFF TGTGCCAGCAGCCCGAGGGACAGGTGGAACACTGAAGCTTTCTTT
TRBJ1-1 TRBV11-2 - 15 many CASSLVLRGGDEAFF TGTGCCAGCAGCTTAGTCCTTCGGGGGGGGGATGAAGCTTTCTTT
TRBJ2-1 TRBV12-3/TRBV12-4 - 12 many CASSLLSNEQFF TGTGCCAGCAGTCTACTCTCCAATGAGCAGTTCTTC
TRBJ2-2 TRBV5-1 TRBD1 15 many CASEPQGARTGELFF TGCGCCAGCGAGCCTCAGGGGGCTAGGACCGGGGAGCTGTTTTTT
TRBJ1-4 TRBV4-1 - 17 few CASSQSLGAGTNEKLFF TGCGCCAGCAGCCAAAGCCTCGGGGCGGGAACTAATGAAAAACTGTTTTTT
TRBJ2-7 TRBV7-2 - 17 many CASSLVGQGVGFYEQYF TGTGCCAGCAGCTTAGTTGGGCAGGGCGTTGGTTTCTACGAGCAGTACTTC
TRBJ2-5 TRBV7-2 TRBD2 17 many CASSLARVAGDQETQYF TGTGCCAGCAGCTTAGCCCGGGTAGCGGGGGACCAAGAGACCCAGTACTTC
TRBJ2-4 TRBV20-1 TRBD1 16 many CSDRPTGGTGKNIQYF TGCAGTGATAGACCCACAGGGGGCACGGGCAAAAACATTCAGTACTTC
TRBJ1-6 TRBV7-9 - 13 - CASSLPGVSPLHF TGTGCCAGCAGCCTCCCTGGGGTTTCACCCCTCCACTTT
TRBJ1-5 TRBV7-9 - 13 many CASSRDSNQPQHF TGTGCCAGCAGTCGAGATAGCAATCAGCCCCAGCATTTT
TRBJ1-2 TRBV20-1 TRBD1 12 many CSAVGGGYGYTF TGCAGTGCTGTAGGGGGCGGGTATGGCTACACCTTC
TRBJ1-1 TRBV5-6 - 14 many CASSPLQGNTEAFF TGTGCCAGCTCCCCGTTGCAGGGGAACACTGAAGCTTTCTTT
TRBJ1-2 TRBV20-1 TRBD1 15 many CSARGDRARDYGYTF TGCAGTGCGAGGGGGGACAGGGCGAGAGACTATGGCTACACCTTC
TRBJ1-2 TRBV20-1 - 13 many CSAATGSNYGYTF TGCAGTGCCGCGACAGGATCAAACTATGGCTACACCTTC
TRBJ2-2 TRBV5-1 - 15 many CASSLDQGVTGELFF TGCGCCAGCAGCTTGGATCAGGGCGTTACCGGGGAGCTGTTTTTT
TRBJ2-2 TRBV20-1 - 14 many CSASFTGGPGELFF TGCAGTGCTAGTTTTACGGGGGGCCCCGGGGAGCTGTTTTTT